This T cell receptor (beta chain) was recovered during a study of blood T cell repertoires in COVID-19. For the study at large: Spain, Italy and the United States supplied samples that represented acute and convalescent COVID-19.

CDR1 and CDR2 from the germline V gene are LGHNT and FRNRAP. The CDR3 sequence is 13 residues long. V was pared by 3 bases and J by 6 bases, with 4 bases of the junction left unmatched. This table comes from immunoSEQ multiplex PCR, and its TCRdb copy is limited to in-frame clones, with some not included. The table includes roughly 240,000 clones, 75% to 85% detected once. The TCR originated in a woman aged 45-60 years with acute COVID-19. V gene TRBV12-5 combines with J gene TRBJ1-2; the match to TRBD1 covers 7 bases. The sequencing input was PBMCs or T cells enriched from blood (not recorded which). CDR3 region: CASGFDRVHGYTF. The DNA of the CDR3 is TGTGCTAGTGGTTTCGACAGGGTCCATGGCTACACCTTC. The full variable domain, completed using reference TRBV12-5 and TRBJ1-2, is DARVTQTPRHKVTEMGQEVTMRCQPILGHNTVFWYRQTMMQGLELLAYFRNRAPLDDSGMPKDRFSAEMPDATLATLKIQPSEPRDSAVYFCASGFDRVHGYTFGSGTRLTVV.